This T cell receptor (beta chain) stems from a study of Graves' ophthalmopathy and Graves' hyperthyroidism (dated by TCRdb to the late 2010s). Study-level background: A patient counted as having stable hyperthyroidism if there was no progression to ophthalmopathy within 18 months of follow-up. To explore V-J signatures that separate ophthalmopathy from hyperthyroidism, a discovery set of 95 to 100 patients was enrolled, consisting of under 50 with ophthalmopathy and roughly 60 with stable hyperthyroidism. In total, over 130 blood samples were TCR-sequenced: 43 ophthalmopathy, 75 hyperthyroidism and some 17 hyperthyroidism-to-ophthalmopathy patients. An independent validation cohort was composed of 18 hyperthyroidism patients and some 16 patients who later progressed from hyperthyroidism to ophthalmopathy. The study used TCR beta repertoire signatures to distinguish Graves' ophthalmopathy from Graves' hyperthyroidism and to predict progression to ophthalmopathy. Following sample collection, hyperthyroidism patients were given methimazole at a starting dose of 30 mg daily, and ophthalmopathy patients were given high-dose intravenous methylprednisolone. In roughly 6 hyperthyroidism patients, T-cell repertoires of thyroid tissue and blood were compared.

Patients with hyperthyroidism were aged 18 to 65 years, had been newly diagnosed, and had a disease duration of less than 2 months. Patients with other autoimmune diseases, uncontrolled infections, pregnancy or lactation were excluded from the study. Clinical symptoms, serum thyroxine, TRAb, thyroid ultrasound and orbital computed tomography formed the basis of the diagnosis. Total RNA was extracted with Trizol reagent and quality-checked on an Agilent 2100 Bioanalyzer. Turning to this clonotype: Its cognate antigen has yet to be identified. No base qualities exist here, and no much larger clone lies one base off it.

The full study reports these points: Ophthalmopathy was separated from stable hyperthyroidism by the 13-signature model with 87.88% sensitivity and about 83% specificity in cross-validation and with 80%/75% in the test set. In validation, the model predicted ophthalmopathy progression with more than 70% sensitivity and 72% to 80% specificity; some 13 predicted patients were CT-confirmed with GO in a median of around 6 months. Among expanded thyroid clonotypes with frequency above 0.001, most also showed up in blood, which suggests that blood repertoires may reflect the thyroid immune response. Sample size was not predetermined statistically, and investigators were not blinded to group allocation.

CDR1 and CDR2 are read off the germline V gene (reference sequence) as DFQATT and SNEGSKA. The CDR3 covers 14 residues, taking in both the cysteine and the phenylalanine. The DNA shown is the 42-base CDR3, in frame from base 1. Compared with germline, V lacks 6 bases and J lacks 5 bases; bases without a gene match: 5. For repertoire sequencing, the TCR beta CDR3 regions were amplified from RNA transcripts. The first round of RT-PCR was done with HTBI primers and the Qiagen OneStep RT-PCR kit, and was followed by a second round of multiplex PCR, then size selection and purification. Sequencing of the libraries was carried out on an Illumina HiSeq2000 in paired-end mode with 100 bp reads. The authors' pipeline ran thus. Reads were processed with SOAPnuke, discarding reads with adapters, uncalled bases, mean Phred below 15, or no exact constant-primer or identifier match. COPE v1.2.5 was used to merge high-quality paired reads. Each unique nucleotide sequence was treated as a clonotype, and MiTCR v1.1 was used to align the clonotypes to the IMGT TRB V, D and J references. The analysis was limited to V-J combinations with a frequency above 0.0001, which together covered 98% to 99.2% of repertoires. For each V-J combination, a TCR clonal expansion and chaos score was defined as F50 clonal expansion divided by the chaos observed in the TCRdist matrix. Welch's t-statistics and random forest were used to narrow the features down to 13 V-J combinations, which were then fed into a naive Bayes classifier. The similarity between thyroid and blood repertoires was quantified using the Morisita-Horn index. TCRdb reworked the public reads: Q25 trimming with fastp, MiXCR clone assembly, productive beta chains retained. Here each entry gathers all rows of one CDR3 protein and keeps the most common genes and DNA. The V and J calls come from TCRdb's annotation, not from the publication. Here the sample has about 1.2 million distinct CDR3 sequences; less than 45% occur a single time. The ten largest clonotypes hold over 8.5% of the sample.

Specimen: peripheral blood or thyroid tissue (not recorded which). The chain is encoded by TRBV20-1 joined to TRBJ2-1, and 12 junctional nucleotides match TRBD2. This sequence originates from an adult man with Graves' hyperthyroidism. In nucleotides, the sequence is TGCAGTGCGATAAGACTAGCGGGGGACAATGAGCAGTTCTTC. It is translated as CSAIRLAGDNEQFF.